This TCR beta chain was documented in a study of T cells after posttransplantation cyclophosphamide. Peripheral blood was collected from the related graft donor on the marrow donation day. TCRdb's table, derived via immunoSEQ multiplex PCR, lists solely in-frame clones and lacks some. Counted here are some 3,800 clones, 90% to 95% occurring once; the ten biggest clones make up around 0.58%. The receptor comes from a middle-aged man. Material: naive CD4+ T cells sorted from PBMCs.

The CDR3 coding sequence is TGTGCCAGCAGCCGCGAGCGGGGGGGCTACAATGAGCAGTTCTTC. Protein sequence: CASSRERGGYNEQFF. The V call is TRBV7-2, the J call TRBJ2-1, with 10 positions matching TRBD2. The ends lost 5 bases at V and 3 bases at J; junction bases unmatched: 4. The CDR3 covers 15 residues. The germline V gene encodes CDR1 SGHTA and CDR2 FQGNSA.